This TCR beta chain was captured by sequencing in a study of beta chain features in type 1 diabetes. General study results and limits: Lower insertion and higher deletion counts appeared at VDJ junctions in type 1 diabetes patients.

TCRB transcripts that were expressed got sequenced, as all of the isolated RNA had been reverse transcribed. The repertoire was sequenced with immunoSEQ multiplex PCR; TCRdb's copy has only in-frame clones and lacks some. This table has more than 300,000 clones, about 14% appearing once. The V gene's germline CDR1 is SGDLS and CDR2 YYNGEE. The CDR3 contains 14 residues. Trimming took 1 base from V and 5 from J; bases not matched to a gene: 5. Sorting with CD45RO/CCR7/CD25/CD127/CD95/CD27 yielded naive, central memory, regulatory and stem-like memory CD4+ cells. A word on this clone: Its target is not known.

Sample: naive CD4+ T cells from blood. This chain links TRBV9 with TRBJ2-5; 7 bases are shared with TRBD1. The TCR comes from a woman younger than 30 in good health. The CDR3 nucleotides are TGTGCCAGCAGCGTAAATGAGGGGGCGGAGACCCAGTACTTC. It specifies CASSVNEGAETQYF.